The present T cell receptor (beta chain) was sequenced within a study of regulatory T cells in long-lasting Graves disease. Broader study findings: There was favoring of TRBV28, TRBJ1-2 and TRBJ2-5 in persistent disease.

Described time point: newly diagnosed GD, antithyroid drugs for less than 3 months. TCR sequences were obtained from RNA taken from PBMCs. This clonotype was detected only a few times. Its target is unknown. Trimming stripped 4 bases from V and 6 bases from J, with 17 bases between. This CDR3 has 14 residues. From germline, CDR1 is SGHRS and CDR2 YFSETQ. Investigators prepared the TCR beta libraries by applying iRepertoire HTBI primers and Arm-PCR of CDR3 regions. In the authors' workflow: The samples included around 64 TRBV and about 13 TRBJ segments. TCRdb called the multiplex PCR reads again in MiXCR, with one record for every CDR3 protein. Here the V and J calls rest on TCRdb's processing, not on the authors' analysis. The repertoire has hundreds of thousands of distinct CDR3 sequences, over 14% of them found once; the top ten carry around 7.6%. Separately, the same data were catalogued under a study of T cells in Graves' hyperthyroidism and ophthalmopathy. That work adds: When the TCR CDR3 underwent first-round RT-PCR, the HTBI primer set was used. Within blood appeared most thyroid clonotypes that had expanded above 0.001.

The rearrangement joins TRBV5-1 to TRBJ2-7; no reliable D call. The clonotype originates from a woman between 35 and 50 years old with Graves disease. The source material was peripheral blood mononuclear cells (PBMCs), sampled at new diagnosis, from a patient treated with antithyroid drugs. Here the CDR3 reads CASSPTDHPLEQYF. CDR3 bases: TGCGCCAGCAGCCCCACAGATCACCCCCTCGAGCAGTACTTC.